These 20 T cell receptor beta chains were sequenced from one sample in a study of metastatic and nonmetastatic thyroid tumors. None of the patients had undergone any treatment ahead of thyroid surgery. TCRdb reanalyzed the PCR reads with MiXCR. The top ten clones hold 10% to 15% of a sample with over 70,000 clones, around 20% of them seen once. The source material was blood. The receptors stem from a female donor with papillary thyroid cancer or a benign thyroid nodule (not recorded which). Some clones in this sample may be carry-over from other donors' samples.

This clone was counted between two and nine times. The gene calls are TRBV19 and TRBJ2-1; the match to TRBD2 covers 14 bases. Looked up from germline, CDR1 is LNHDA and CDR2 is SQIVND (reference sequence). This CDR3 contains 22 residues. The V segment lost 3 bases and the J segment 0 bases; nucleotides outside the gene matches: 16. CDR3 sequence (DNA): TGTGCCAGTAGTATCTCACTAACCGGGACTAGCGGGAGAATAAGCTCCTACAATGAGCAGTTCTTC. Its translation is CASSISLTGTSGRISSYNEQFF.

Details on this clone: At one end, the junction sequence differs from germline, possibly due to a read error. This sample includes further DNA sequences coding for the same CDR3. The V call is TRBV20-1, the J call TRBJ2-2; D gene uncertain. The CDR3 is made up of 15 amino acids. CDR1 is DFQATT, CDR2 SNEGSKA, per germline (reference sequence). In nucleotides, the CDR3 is TGCAGTGCTAGTTCTGGTCACTTGAACACCGGCGAGCTGTTTTTT. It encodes CSASSGHLNTGELFF.

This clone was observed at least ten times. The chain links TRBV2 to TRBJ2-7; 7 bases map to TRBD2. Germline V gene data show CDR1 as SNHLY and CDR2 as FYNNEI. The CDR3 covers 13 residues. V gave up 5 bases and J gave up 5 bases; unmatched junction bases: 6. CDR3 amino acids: CASSPYGRHEQYF. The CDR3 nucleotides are TGTGCCAGCAGTCCGTACGGGAGGCACGAGCAGTACTTC.

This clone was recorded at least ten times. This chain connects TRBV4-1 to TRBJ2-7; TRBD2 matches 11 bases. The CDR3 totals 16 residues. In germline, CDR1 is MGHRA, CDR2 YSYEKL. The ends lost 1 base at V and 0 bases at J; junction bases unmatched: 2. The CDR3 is CASSQGLAGGSYEQYF. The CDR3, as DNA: TGCGCCAGCAGCCAAGGGCTAGCGGGAGGCTCCTACGAGCAGTACTTC.

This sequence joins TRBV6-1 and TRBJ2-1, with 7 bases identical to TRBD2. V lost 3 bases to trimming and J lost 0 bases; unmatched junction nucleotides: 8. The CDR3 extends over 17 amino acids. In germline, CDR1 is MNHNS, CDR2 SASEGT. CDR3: CASSDRASGLSYNEQFF. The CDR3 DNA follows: TGTGCCAGCAGTGATCGGGCTAGCGGACTCTCCTACAATGAGCAGTTCTTC.

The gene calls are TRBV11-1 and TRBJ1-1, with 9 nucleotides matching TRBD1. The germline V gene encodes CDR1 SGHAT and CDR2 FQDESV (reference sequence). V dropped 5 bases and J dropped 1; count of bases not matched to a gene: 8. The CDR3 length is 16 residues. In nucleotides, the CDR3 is TGTGCCAGCAGCAACGTCCCGGGACAGGGGAACACTGAAGCTTTCTTT. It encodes CASSNVPGQGNTEAFF.

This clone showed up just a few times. The CDR3 bases are TGTGCCAGCAGTTACTCTGGGGGAGTCCATCAGCCCCAGCATTTT. This encodes CASSYSGGVHQPQHF. J is TRBJ1-5 and V is TRBV6-6; possible D gene TRBD1, 5 bases. Trimming removed 0 bases from V and 5 bases from J, with 11 bases in between. This CDR3 contains 15 residues. CDR1 and CDR2 (germline): MNHNY, SVGAGI (reference sequence).

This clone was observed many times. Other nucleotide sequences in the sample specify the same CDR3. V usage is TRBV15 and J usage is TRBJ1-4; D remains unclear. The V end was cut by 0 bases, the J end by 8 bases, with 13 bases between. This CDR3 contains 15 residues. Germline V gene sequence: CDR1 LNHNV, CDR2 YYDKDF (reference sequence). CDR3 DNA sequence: TGTGCCACCAGCAGAGATATCGGGGTGGGAGAAAAACTGTTTTTT. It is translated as CATSRDIGVGEKLFF.

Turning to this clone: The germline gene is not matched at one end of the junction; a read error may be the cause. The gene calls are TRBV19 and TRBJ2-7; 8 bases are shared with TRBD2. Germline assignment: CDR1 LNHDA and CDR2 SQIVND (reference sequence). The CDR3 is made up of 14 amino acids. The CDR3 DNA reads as TGTGCCAGTCTCGTCGCTAGCGGGCCCTACGATCAGTACTTC. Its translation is CASLVASGPYDQYF.

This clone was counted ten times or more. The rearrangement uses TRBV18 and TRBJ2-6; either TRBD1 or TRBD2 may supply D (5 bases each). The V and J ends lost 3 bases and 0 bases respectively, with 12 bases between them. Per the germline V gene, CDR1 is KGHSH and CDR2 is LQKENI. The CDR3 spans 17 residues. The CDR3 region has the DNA TGTGCCAGCTCACCTACGGGACCGAACTCTGGGGCCAACGTCCTGACTTTC. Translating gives CASSPTGPNSGANVLTF.

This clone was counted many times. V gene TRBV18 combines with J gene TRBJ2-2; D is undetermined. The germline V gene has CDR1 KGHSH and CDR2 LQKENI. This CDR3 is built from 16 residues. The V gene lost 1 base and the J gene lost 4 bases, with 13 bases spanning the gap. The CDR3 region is CASSPRSTKGTGELFF. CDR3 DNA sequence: TGTGCCAGCTCACCACGCAGCACCAAGGGCACCGGGGAGCTGTTTTTT. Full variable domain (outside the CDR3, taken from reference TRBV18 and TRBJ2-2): NAGVMQNPRHLVRRRGQEARLRCSPMKGHSHVYWYRQLPEEGLKFMVYLQKENIIDESGMPKERFSAEFPKEGPSILRIQQVVRGDSAAYFCASSPRSTKGTGELFFGEGSRLTVL.

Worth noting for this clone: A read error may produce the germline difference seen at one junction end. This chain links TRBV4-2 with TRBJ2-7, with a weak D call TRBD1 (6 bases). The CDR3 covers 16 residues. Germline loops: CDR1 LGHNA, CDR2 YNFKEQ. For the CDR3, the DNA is TGTGCCATCAGCCAAGGTGGGGGCGCGTGGGACTACGAGCAGTACTTC. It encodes CAISQGGGAWDYEQYF.

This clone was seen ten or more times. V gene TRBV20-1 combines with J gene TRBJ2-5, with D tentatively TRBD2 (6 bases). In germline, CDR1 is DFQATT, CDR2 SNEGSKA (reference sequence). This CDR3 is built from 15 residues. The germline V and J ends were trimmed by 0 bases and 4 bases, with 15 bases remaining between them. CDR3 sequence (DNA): TGCAGTGCTAGAGACACCCGGTGGGGAGGAGAGACCCAGTACTTC. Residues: CSARDTRWGGETQYF.

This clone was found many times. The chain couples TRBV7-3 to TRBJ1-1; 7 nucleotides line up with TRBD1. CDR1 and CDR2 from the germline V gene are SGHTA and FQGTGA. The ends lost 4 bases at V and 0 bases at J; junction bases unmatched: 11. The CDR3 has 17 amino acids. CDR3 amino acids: CASSSGVTGLLNTEAFF. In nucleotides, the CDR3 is TGTGCCAGCAGCTCGGGGGTGACAGGGCTATTGAACACTGAAGCTTTCTTT.

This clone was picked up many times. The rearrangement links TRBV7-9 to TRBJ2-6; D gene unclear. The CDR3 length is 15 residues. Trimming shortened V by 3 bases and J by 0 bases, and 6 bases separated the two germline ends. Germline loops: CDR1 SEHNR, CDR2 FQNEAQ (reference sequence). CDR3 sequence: CASSLGFSGANVLTF. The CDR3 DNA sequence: TGTGCCAGCAGCTTGGGATTCTCTGGGGCCAACGTCCTGACTTTC.

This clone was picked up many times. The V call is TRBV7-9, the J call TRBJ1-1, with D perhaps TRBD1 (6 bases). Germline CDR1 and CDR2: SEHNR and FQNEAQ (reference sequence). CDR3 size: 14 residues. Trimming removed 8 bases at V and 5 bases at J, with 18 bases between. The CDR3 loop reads CASRGTGGITEAFF. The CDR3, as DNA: TGTGCCAGCCGGGGTACGGGGGGCATAACTGAAGCTTTCTTT.

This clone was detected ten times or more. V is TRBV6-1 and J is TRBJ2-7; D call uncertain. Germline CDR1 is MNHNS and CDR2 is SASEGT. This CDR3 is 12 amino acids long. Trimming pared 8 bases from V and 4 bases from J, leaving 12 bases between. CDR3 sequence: CASAPYGYEQYF. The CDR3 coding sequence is TGTGCCAGCGCGCCCTATGGTTACGAGCAGTACTTC.

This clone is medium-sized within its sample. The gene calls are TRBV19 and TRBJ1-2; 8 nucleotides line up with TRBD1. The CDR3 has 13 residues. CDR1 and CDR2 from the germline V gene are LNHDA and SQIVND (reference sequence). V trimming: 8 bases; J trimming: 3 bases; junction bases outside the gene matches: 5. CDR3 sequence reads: CASGATGDYGYTF. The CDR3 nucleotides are TGTGCCAGTGGGGCGACAGGGGACTATGGCTACACCTTC.

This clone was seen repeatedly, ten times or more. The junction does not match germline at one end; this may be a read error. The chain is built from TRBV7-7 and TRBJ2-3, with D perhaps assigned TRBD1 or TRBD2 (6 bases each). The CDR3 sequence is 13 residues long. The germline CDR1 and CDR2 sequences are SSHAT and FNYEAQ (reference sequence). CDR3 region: CASSLEGGYTQYF. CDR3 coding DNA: TGTGCTAGCAGCTTGGAGGGGGGTTATACGCAGTATTTT.

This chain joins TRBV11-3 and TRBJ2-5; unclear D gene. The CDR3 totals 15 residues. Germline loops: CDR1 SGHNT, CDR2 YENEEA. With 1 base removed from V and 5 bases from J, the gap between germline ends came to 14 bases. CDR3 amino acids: CASSLVFRVLETQYF. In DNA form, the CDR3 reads TGTGCCAGCAGCTTAGTGTTTCGGGTCCTTGAGACCCAGTACTTC.